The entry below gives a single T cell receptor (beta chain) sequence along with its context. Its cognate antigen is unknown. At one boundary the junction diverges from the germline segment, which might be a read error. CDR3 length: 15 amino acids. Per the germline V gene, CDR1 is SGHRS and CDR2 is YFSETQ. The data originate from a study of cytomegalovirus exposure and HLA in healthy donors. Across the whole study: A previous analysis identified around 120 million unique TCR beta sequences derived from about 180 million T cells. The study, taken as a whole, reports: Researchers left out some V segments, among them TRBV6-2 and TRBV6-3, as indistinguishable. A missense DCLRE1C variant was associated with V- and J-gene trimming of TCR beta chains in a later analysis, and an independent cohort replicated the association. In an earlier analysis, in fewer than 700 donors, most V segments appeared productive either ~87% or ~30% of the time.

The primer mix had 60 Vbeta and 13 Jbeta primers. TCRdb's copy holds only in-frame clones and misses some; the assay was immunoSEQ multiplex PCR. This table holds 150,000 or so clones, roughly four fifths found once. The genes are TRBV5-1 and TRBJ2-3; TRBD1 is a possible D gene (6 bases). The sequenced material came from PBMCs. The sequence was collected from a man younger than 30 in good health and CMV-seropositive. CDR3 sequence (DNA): TGCGCCAGCAGCTTGGCCTTGAGGGACACAAATACGCAGTATTTT. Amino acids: CASSLALRDTNTQYF.